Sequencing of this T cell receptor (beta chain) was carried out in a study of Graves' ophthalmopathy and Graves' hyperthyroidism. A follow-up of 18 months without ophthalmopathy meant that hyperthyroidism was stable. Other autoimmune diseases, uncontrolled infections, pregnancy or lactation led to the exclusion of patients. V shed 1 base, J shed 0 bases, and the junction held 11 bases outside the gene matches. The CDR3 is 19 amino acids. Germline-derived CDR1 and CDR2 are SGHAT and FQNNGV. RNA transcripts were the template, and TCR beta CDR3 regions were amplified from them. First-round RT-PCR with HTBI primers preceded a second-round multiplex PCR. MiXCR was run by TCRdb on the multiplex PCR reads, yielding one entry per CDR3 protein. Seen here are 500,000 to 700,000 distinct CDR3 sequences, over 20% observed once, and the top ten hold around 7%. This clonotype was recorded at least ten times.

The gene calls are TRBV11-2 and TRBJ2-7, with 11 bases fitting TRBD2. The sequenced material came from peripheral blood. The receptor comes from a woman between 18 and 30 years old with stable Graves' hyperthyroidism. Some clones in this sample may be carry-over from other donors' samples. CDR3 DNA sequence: TGTGCCAGCAGCTTAGGTCGGCGGACTAGCGGGTTCCTCTCCTACGAGCAGTACTTC. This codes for CASSLGRRTSGFLSYEQYF.